The 9 T cell receptor beta chains below were found in one sample sequenced in a study of shared clonotypes between healthy human individuals (dated by TCRdb to about 2020). The method was the immunoSEQ multiplex PCR assay. TCRdb re-hosts the immuneACCESS table, in-frame sequences only. Its copies lack some clones; in the studies checked, an unresolved V gene accounts for under half of them, and the cause for the rest is not known. The sample has millions of clones on record, roughly 94% of them singletons. The top ten clonotypes cover 0.13% of the sample. Source material: naive CD4+ T cells sorted from blood. The cell subset or site label corresponds to: CD45RA+ positively selected. These receptors all come from a man between 18 and 29 years old in good health.

The rearrangement links TRBV6-1 to TRBJ2-7; no reliable D call. The CDR3 runs to 13 residues. Germline V lookup: CDR1 MNHNS, CDR2 SASEGT. V was trimmed by 6 bases and J by 6 bases, leaving 15 bases between them. In DNA form, the CDR3 reads TGTGCCAGCAGCGTGTTACCCGGGCGCGAGCAGTACTTC. This codes for CASSVLPGREQYF.

V gene TRBV30 combines with J gene TRBJ1-2, with no clear D. CDR3 length: 14 amino acids. The germline V gene has CDR1 GTSNPN and CDR2 SVGIG (reference sequence). With 0 bases removed from V and 5 bases from J, the gap between germline ends came to 13 bases. Here the CDR3 reads CAWSVQQVGYGYTF. DNA of the CDR3: TGTGCCTGGAGTGTACAGCAGGTTGGGTATGGCTACACCTTC.

This clone has only a few counts. The rearrangement links TRBV6-1 to TRBJ2-5, with D possibly being TRBD1 (6 bases). The CDR3 is made up of 13 amino acids. Germline CDR1 and CDR2: MNHNS and SASEGT. Between the trimmed V and J ends, which lost 4 bases and 3 bases, there was a span of 9 bases. CDR3 residues: CASSGTGKETQYF. CDR3 coding DNA: TGTGCCAGCAGTGGCACAGGGAAAGAGACCCAGTACTTC.

This clone was detected a few times. This rearrangement joins TRBV28 to TRBJ2-7; D is possibly TRBD1 (5 bases). Per germline, CDR1 MDHEN and CDR2 SYDVKM. CDR3 length: 13 amino acids. Trimming took off 4 bases at V and 4 bases at J, with 11 bases between the two ends. The CDR3 reads CASSWQGLYEQYF. CDR3 DNA sequence: TGTGCCAGCAGTTGGCAGGGATTGTACGAGCAGTACTTC.

This chain links TRBV27 with TRBJ2-5; perhaps TRBD1 as D (7 bases). Trimming stripped 2 bases from V and 5 bases from J, with 15 bases between. The CDR3 is made up of 15 amino acids. CDR1 is MNHEY and CDR2 is SMNVEV in the germline V gene (reference sequence). The CDR3 nucleotides read TGTGCCAGCAGTTTAAGGCGGGACAGAGGGGAGACCCAGTACTTC. It is translated as CASSLRRDRGETQYF.

This clone showed up just once. V is TRBV2 and J is TRBJ2-2; D is undetermined. The CDR3 totals 13 residues. The V end was cut by 3 bases, the J end by 6 bases, with 8 bases between. The germline V gene has CDR1 SNHLY and CDR2 FYNNEI. The CDR3 protein is CASSEILSGELFF. CDR3 DNA sequence: TGTGCCAGCAGTGAGATCCTTTCCGGGGAGCTGTTTTTT.

The chain combines TRBV4-3 with TRBJ1-2, with 8 bases fitting TRBD1. With 3 bases clipped from V and 8 bases from J, the junction kept 14 bases outside the gene matches. This CDR3 has 16 amino acids. Germline CDR1 reads LGHNA; CDR2 reads YSLEER. The DNA of the CDR3 is TGCGCCAGCAGCCAGGAGTCTCAGGGGGCGATGGGGGGCTACACCTTC. Protein product: CASSQESQGAMGGYTF.

The chain carries TRBV18 and TRBJ1-4, with a tentative D call TRBD1 (6 bases). This CDR3 region has 16 residues. V was cut by 6 bases and J by 7 bases, with 21 bases left in between. Germline lookup yields CDR1 KGHSH and CDR2 LQKENI. CDR3 nucleotide sequence: TGTGCCAGCTCGCCGAACAGGGTAGAAGGAGGTGAAAAACTGTTTTTT. Encoded protein: CASSPNRVEGGEKLFF.

Turning to this clone: The same CDR3 also results from other DNA sequences found in this sample. This chain uses TRBV6-5 with TRBJ2-7; D is possibly TRBD1 (5 bases). The V and J ends lost 5 bases and 3 bases respectively, with 8 bases between them. The CDR3 runs 12 residues. The germline V gene has CDR1 MNHEY and CDR2 SVGAGI. DNA for the CDR3: TGTGCCAGCAGTCCCCAGGGCTACGAGCAGTACTTC. Translating it yields CASSPQGYEQYF.